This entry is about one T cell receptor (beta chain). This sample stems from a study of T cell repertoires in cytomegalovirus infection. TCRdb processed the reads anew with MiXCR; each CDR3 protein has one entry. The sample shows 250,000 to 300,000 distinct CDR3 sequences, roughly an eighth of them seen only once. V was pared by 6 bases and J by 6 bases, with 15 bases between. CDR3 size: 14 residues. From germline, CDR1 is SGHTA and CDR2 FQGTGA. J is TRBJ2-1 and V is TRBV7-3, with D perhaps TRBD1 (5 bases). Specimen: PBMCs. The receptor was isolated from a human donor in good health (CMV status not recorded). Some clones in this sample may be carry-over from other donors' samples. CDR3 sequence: CASSQGVHSNEQFF. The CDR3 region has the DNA TGTGCCAGCAGTCAAGGGGTACATTCCAATGAGCAGTTCTTC.